The text below deals with one TCR beta chain. Its target is not known. With V trimmed by 4 bases and J by 2 bases, 9 bases remained unmatched. The CDR3 contains 17 residues. In germline, CDR1 is SGHRS, CDR2 YFSETQ. These data are taken from a study of cytomegalovirus exposure and HLA in healthy donors. Primers included in the PCR were 60 Vbeta and 13 Jbeta primers. Here immunoSEQ multiplex PCR was the method, and the copy in TCRdb shows in-frame clones only, minus some. Of 150,000 to 200,000 clones in the sample, around 88% were seen once. Whole-study findings and limits: Prediction of most subjects' HLA-A and HLA-B alleles by TCR beta sequences was reportedly accurate. A later look showed TCR association rates differing by HLA locus, highest for DRB1 and lowest for HLA-C. An Asian-associated ancestry cluster reportedly showed fewer N-insertions than the approximately 620-donor mean in a later analysis.

This rearrangement joins TRBV5-1 to TRBJ2-1, with 10 bases matching TRBD1. This clonotype was obtained from a woman aged 25 to 39 in good health and CMV-seronegative. The sample consisted of PBMCs. CDR3 protein: CASSLPRDRGAYNEQFF. CDR3 DNA: TGCGCCAGCAGCCTACCCCGGGACAGGGGTGCCTACAATGAGCAGTTCTTC.